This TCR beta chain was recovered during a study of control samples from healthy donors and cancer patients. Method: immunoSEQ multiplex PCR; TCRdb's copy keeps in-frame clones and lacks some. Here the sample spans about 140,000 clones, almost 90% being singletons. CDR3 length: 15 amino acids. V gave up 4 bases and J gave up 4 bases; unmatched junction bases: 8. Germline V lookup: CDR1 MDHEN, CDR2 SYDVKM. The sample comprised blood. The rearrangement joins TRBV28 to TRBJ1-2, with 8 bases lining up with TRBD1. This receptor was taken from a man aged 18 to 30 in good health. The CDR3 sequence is CASSSQGALSYGYTF. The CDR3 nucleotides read TGTGCCAGCAGTTCGCAGGGGGCGCTTTCCTATGGCTACACCTTC.